Below are 9 T cell receptor beta chains sequenced from a single sample in a study of breast tumors, draining lymph nodes, adjacent tissues. TCRdb independently ran MiXCR on the multiplex PCR reads; one entry per CDR3 protein. The data show about 200,000 distinct CDR3 sequences, 31% seen once. Breast cancer patients provided tissue from their axillary draining lymph nodes. The sample comprised axillary lymph node tissue. These receptors all come from a female donor with breast cancer. Some clones in this sample may be carry-over from other donors' samples.

This clonotype showed up many times. This chain joins TRBV7-2 and TRBJ1-2; D perhaps matches TRBD1 (6 bases). V was pared by 0 bases and J by 4 bases, with 12 bases between. The CDR3 runs 15 residues. Germline V gene sequence: CDR1 SGHTA, CDR2 FQGNSA. The CDR3 region is CASSLATQGSYGYTF. The DNA of the CDR3 is TGTGCCAGCAGCTTAGCGACGCAGGGGAGCTATGGCTACACCTTC.

This clonotype appeared many times. The chain recombines TRBV11-2 with TRBJ1-2; TRBD1 might be the D (6 bases). The CDR3 runs 12 residues. Trimming took 4 bases from V and 4 from J, leaving 7 bases between them. The V gene's germline CDR1 is SGHAT and CDR2 FQNNGV. This CDR3 is CASSSDSYGYTF. CDR3 bases: TGTGCCAGCAGCTCGGACAGCTATGGCTACACCTTC.

This clonotype has ten or more counts. The chain couples TRBV7-8 to TRBJ1-2, with D maybe TRBD1 (5 bases). The germline V and J ends were trimmed by 2 bases and 5 bases, with 12 bases remaining between them. The CDR3 spans 14 residues. The germline V gene encodes CDR1 SGHVS and CDR2 FQNEAQ. Here the CDR3 DNA reads TGTGCCAGCAGCTTACTCATAGGGGCTTATGGCTACACCTTC. The encoded protein is CASSLLIGAYGYTF.

A note on this clonotype: A much bigger clone sits one base away, suggesting this may be a read error. The final CDR3 position lacks the conserved phenylalanine or tryptophan, pointing to a likely read error. V usage is TRBV19 and J usage is TRBJ2-2; 9 nucleotides align to TRBD2. The germline V gene encodes CDR1 LNHDA and CDR2 SQIVND (reference sequence). The CDR3 covers 16 residues. The CDR3 bases are TGTGCTATCCCCCCACCTAGCGGGACCCAGACCGGGGAGCTGTTTTCT. Its translation: CAIPPPSGTQTGELFS.

This rearrangement joins TRBV11-3 to TRBJ2-3; TRBD1 agrees at 9 bases. Trimming took 0 bases from V and 11 from J; bases not matched to a gene: 3. In germline, CDR1 is SGHNT, CDR2 YENEEA. The CDR3 runs 13 residues. CDR3 in DNA: TGTGCCAGCAGCTTAGAGAGGGACAGGGAGCAGTATTTT. Its protein product is CASSLERDREQYF.

The gene calls are TRBV4-2 and TRBJ2-1; maybe TRBD2 (5 bases). V was pared by 0 bases and J by 4 bases, with 13 bases between. This CDR3 has 16 residues. Germline V gives CDR1 LGHNA, CDR2 YNFKEQ. For the CDR3, the DNA is TGTGCCAGCAGCCAAGAAACTAGTGGGTCTTACAATGAGCAGTTCTTC. Amino acids: CASSQETSGSYNEQFF.

The chain is built from TRBV19 and TRBJ1-2; 8 nucleotides agree with TRBD1. This CDR3 contains 13 residues. CDR1 and CDR2 (germline): LNHDA, SQIVND (reference sequence). V trimming: 10 bases; J trimming: 12 bases; junction bases outside the gene matches: 16. The CDR3 spells CATQTGDSSGNTF. The CDR3 coding sequence is TGTGCCACCCAGACAGGGGACAGCTCTGGAAACACCTTC.

This clonotype was found many times. The rearrangement uses TRBV25-1 and TRBJ2-1, with D perhaps matching TRBD2 (6 bases). The V gene's germline CDR1 is MGHDK and CDR2 SYGVNS. The ends were cut back, 4 bases at V and 0 bases at J, with 13 bases in the middle. The CDR3 covers 16 residues. CDR3 loop: CASSGYSGSSYNEQFF. CDR3 coding DNA: TGTGCCAGCAGTGGTTATAGCGGTAGCTCCTACAATGAGCAGTTCTTC.

There are a few counts of this clonotype. Given a much more abundant clone one base away, this may be a read error. The chain links TRBV11-2 to TRBJ1-2, with D perhaps TRBD1 (5 bases). With 0 bases removed from V and 7 bases from J, the gap between germline ends came to 9 bases. CDR1 and CDR2 from the germline V gene are SGHAT and FQNNGV. There are 13 residues in the CDR3. CDR3 bases: TGTGCCAGCAGCTTAGACAGGGACGCTGGCTACACCTTC. Its protein is CASSLDRDAGYTF.